This T cell receptor beta chain comes out of a study of cytomegalovirus exposure and HLA in healthy donors. The CDR3 covers 15 residues. In germline, CDR1 is LNHDA, CDR2 SQIVND (reference sequence). Notes on this clone: Its antigen is not known.

General observations from the study: Apart from CMV serostatus, no immune exposure information was available. In a later analysis, HLA-C alleles had the fewest associated TCRs, DRB1 alleles the most.

PCR used 60 Vbeta primers and 13 Jbeta primers. Data came from immunoSEQ multiplex PCR; TCRdb stores just in-frame clones and leaves some out. Seen here are around 150,000 clones, approximately 80% observed once, and the top ten hold about 3.1%. The receptor's source is a male donor in good health and CMV-seronegative. Sequences were obtained from PBMCs. The chain combines TRBV19 with TRBJ2-5; 12 bases map to TRBD1. TRBJ2-7 explains the end of the DNA better; the J call may be wrong. The CDR3 sequence is CASSGGQGASYEQYF. CDR3 sequence (DNA): TGTGCCAGTAGTGGGGGACAGGGGGCTTCCTACGAGCAGTACTTC.